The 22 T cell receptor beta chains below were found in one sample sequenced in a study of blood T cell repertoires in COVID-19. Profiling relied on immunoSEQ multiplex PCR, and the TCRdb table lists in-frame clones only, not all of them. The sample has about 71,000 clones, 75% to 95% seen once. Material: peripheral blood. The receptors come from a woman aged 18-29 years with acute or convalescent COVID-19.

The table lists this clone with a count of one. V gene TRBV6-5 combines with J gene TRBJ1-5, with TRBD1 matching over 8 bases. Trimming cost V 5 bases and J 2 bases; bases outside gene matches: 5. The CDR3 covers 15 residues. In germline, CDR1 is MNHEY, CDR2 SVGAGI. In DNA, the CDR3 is TGTGCCAGCAGTAGAGACAGGGGAGGCAATCAGCCCCAGCATTTT. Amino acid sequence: CASSRDRGGNQPQHF.

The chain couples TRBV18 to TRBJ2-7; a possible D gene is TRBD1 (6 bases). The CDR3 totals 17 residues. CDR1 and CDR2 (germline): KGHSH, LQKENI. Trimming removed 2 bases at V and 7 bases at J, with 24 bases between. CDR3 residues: CASSPSKLDRSVREQYF. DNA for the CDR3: TGTGCCAGCTCACCATCCAAACTTGACAGGTCTGTACGGGAGCAGTACTTC.

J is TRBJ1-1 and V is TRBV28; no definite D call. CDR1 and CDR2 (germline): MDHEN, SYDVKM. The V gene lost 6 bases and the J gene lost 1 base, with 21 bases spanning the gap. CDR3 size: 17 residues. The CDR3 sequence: CASRNLDTGYKNTEAFF. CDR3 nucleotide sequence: TGTGCCAGCAGGAACCTCGACACGGGGTACAAGAACACTGAAGCTTTCTTT.

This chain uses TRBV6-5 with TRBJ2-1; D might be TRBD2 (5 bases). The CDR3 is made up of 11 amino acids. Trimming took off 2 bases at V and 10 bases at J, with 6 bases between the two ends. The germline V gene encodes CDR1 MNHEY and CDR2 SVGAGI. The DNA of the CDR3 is TGTGCCAGCAGTTACCGGAGGGAGCAGTTCTTC. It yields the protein CASSYRREQFF.

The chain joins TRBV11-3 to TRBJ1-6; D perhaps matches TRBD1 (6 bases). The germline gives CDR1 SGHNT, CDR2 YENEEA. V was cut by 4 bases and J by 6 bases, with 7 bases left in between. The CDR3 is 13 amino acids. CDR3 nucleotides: TGTGCCAGCAGCTCGGACAGTAATTCACCCCTCCACTTT. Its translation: CASSSDSNSPLHF.

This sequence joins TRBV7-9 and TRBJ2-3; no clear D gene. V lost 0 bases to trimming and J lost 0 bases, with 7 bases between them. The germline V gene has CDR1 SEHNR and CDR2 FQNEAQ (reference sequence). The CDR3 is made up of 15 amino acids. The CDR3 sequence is CASSLAVTSTDTQYF. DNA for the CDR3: TGTGCCAGCAGCTTAGCCGTCACTAGCACAGATACGCAGTATTTT.

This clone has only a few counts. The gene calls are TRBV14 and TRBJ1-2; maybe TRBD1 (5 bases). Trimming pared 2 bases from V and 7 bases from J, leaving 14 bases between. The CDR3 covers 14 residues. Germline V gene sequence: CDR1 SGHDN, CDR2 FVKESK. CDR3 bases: TGTGCCAGCAGCCAATCGGCGGCAGGGCTTGGCTACACCTTC. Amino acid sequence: CASSQSAAGLGYTF.

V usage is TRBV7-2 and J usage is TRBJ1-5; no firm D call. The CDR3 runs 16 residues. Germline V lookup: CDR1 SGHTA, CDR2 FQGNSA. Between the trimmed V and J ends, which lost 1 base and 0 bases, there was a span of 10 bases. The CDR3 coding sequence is TGTGCCAGCAGCTTAGTTGAGGGATTTAGCAATCAGCCCCAGCATTTT. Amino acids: CASSLVEGFSNQPQHF. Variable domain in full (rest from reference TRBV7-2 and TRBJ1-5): GAGVSQSPSNKVTEKGKDVELRCDPISGHTALYWYRQSLGQGLEFLIYFQGNSAPDKSGLPSDRFSAERTGGSVSTLTIQRTQQEDSAVYLCASSLVEGFSNQPQHFGDGTRLSIL.

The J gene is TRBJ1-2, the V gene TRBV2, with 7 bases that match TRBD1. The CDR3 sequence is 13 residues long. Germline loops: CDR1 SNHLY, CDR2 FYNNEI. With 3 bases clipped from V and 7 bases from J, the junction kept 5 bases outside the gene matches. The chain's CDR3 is CASSDRGKGGYTF. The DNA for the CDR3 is TGTGCCAGCAGTGACAGGGGGAAGGGTGGCTACACCTTC.

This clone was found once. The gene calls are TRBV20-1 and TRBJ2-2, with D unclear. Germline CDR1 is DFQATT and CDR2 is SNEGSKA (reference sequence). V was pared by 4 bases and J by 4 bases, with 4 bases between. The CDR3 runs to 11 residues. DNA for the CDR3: TGCAGTGCTACCCGCACCGGGGAGCTGTTTTTT. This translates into CSATRTGELFF.

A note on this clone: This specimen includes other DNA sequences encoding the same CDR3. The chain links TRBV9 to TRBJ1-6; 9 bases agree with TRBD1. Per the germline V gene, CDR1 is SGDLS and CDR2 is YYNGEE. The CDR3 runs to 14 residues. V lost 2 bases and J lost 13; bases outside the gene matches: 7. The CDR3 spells CASSVGTGSSPLHF. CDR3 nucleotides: TGTGCCAGCAGCGTCGGGACAGGGAGTTCCCCCCTCCACTTT.

The CDR3 loop reads CASRQTLAGLNEQFF. In DNA, the CDR3 is TGTGCCAGTAGGCAGACTCTAGCGGGGTTGAATGAGCAGTTCTTC. The V and J genes are TRBV19 and TRBJ2-1; TRBD2 aligns across 9 bases. This CDR3 is built from 15 residues. Unmatched junction bases numbered 10, after V lost 6 bases and J lost 7 bases. Germline-derived CDR1 and CDR2 are LNHDA and SQIVND (reference sequence).

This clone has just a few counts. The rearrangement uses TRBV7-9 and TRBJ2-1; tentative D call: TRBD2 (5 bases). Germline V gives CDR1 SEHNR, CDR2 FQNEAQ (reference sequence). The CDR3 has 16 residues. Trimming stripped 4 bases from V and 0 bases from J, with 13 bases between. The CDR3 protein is CASSSRTDVSYNEQFF. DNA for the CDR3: TGTGCCAGCAGCTCGCGGACTGATGTCTCCTACAATGAGCAGTTCTTC.

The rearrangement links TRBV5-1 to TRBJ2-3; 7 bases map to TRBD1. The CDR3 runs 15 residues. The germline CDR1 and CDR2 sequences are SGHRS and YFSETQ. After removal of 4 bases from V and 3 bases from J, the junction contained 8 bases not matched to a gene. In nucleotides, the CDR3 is TGCGCCAGCAGCCGTTGGACAGGAGGAACAGATACGCAGTATTTT. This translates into CASSRWTGGTDTQYF.

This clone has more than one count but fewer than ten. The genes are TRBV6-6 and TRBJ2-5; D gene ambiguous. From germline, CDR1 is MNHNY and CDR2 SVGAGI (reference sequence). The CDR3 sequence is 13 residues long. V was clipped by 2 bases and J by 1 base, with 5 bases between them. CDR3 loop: CASSYRVQETQYF. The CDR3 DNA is TGTGCCAGCAGTTACCGCGTCCAAGAGACCCAGTACTTC.

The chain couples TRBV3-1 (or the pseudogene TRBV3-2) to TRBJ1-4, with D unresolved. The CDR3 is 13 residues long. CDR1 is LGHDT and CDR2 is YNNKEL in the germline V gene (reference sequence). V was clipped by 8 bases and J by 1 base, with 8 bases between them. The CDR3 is CASRGQTNEKLFF. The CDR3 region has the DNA TGTGCCAGCCGAGGTCAAACTAATGAAAAACTGTTTTTT.

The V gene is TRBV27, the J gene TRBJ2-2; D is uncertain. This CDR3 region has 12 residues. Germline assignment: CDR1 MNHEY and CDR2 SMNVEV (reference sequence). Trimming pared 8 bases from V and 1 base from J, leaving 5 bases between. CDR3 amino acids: CASFGNTGELFF. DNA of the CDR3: TGTGCCAGCTTCGGGAACACCGGGGAGCTGTTTTTT.

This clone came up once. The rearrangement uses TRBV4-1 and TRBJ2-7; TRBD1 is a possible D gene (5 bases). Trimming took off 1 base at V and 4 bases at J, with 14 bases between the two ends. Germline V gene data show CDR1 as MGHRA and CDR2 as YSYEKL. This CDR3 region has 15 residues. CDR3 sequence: CASSQAVMGHYEQYF. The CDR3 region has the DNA TGCGCCAGCAGCCAAGCTGTCATGGGGCATTACGAGCAGTACTTC.

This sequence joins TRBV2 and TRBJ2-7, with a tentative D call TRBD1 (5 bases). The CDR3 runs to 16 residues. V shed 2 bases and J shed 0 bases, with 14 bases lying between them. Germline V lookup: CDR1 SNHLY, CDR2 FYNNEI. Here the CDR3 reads CASSEPGLPPSYEQYF. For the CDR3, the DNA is TGTGCCAGCAGTGAACCAGGGCTTCCCCCCTCCTACGAGCAGTACTTC. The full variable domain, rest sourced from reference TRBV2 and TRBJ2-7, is EPEVTQTPSHQVTQMGQEVILRCVPISNHLYFYWYRQILGQKVEFLVSFYNNEISEKSEIFDDQFSVERPDGSNFTLKIRSTKLEDSAMYFCASSEPGLPPSYEQYFGPGTRLTVT.

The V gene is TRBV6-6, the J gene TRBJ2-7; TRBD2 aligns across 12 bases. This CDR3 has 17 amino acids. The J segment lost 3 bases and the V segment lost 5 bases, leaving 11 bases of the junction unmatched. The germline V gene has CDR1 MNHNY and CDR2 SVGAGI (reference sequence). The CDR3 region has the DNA TGTGCCAGCAGTCATCTTCCCTGGACTAGCGGGAACTACGAGCAGTACTTC. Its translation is CASSHLPWTSGNYEQYF.

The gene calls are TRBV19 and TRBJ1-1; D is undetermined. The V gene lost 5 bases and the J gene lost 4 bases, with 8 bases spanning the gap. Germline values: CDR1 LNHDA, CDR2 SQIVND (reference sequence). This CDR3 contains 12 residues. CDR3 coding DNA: TGTGCCAGTAGTCACTGGGCCACTGAAGCTTTCTTT. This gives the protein CASSHWATEAFF.

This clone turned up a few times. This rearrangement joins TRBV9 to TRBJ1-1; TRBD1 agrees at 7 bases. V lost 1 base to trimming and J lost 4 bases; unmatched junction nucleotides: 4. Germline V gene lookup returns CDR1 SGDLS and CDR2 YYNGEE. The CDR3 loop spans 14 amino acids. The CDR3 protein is CASSVFPGGTEAFF. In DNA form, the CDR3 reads TGTGCCAGCAGCGTATTTCCAGGGGGCACTGAAGCTTTCTTT. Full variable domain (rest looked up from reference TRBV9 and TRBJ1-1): DSGVTQTPKHLITATGQRVTLRCSPRSGDLSVYWYQQSLDQGLQFLIQYYNGEERAKGNILERFSAQQFPDLHSELNLSSLELGDSALYFCASSVFPGGTEAFFGQGTRLTVV.